This is a list of T cell receptor beta chains from one sample in a study of blood T cell repertoires in COVID-19. The assay was immunoSEQ multiplex PCR, and TCRdb's table has in-frame clones only and misses some. The sample lists about 500,000 clones; roughly 90% were seen once. Sequencing input: PBMCs or T cells enriched from blood (not recorded which). The receptor source for this set is a woman aged 18-29 years who had recovered from COVID-19. The CDR3 runs from the conserved cysteine through the conserved F or W. The D gene is left open where the match is weak. Clone size, where shown, is once, few, many, or a class for clones that have expanded.

CDR3 | DNA | J | size | V | D
CASSYTGVGSGNTIYF | TGTGCCAGCAGTTACACAGGGGTTGGCTCTGGAAACACCATATATTTT | TRBJ1-3 | . | TRBV11-2 | TRBD1
CAWLPVPGGQVNGYTF | TGTGCCTGGCTCCCCGTGCCGGGGGGACAGGTAAATGGCTACACCTTC | TRBJ1-2 | . | TRBV30 | TRBD1
CASSLVTGRFTKNIQYF | TGTGCCAGCAGCTTAGTGACGGGGAGGTTTACCAAAAACATTCAGTACTTC | TRBJ2-4 | . | TRBV11-2 | .
CAISESWKGRQAGNTIYF | TGTGCCATCAGTGAGTCTTGGAAGGGGCGACAGGCTGGAAACACCATATATTTT | TRBJ1-3 | . | TRBV10-3 | .
CASSGPVLTEAFF | TGTGCCAGCAGTGGCCCAGTCCTGACTGAAGCTTTCTTT | TRBJ1-1 | . | TRBV25-1 | .
CASSKRKGADLNTEAFF | TGTGCCAGCAGCAAAAGGAAGGGGGCAGATCTGAACACTGAAGCTTTCTTT | TRBJ1-1 | . | TRBV7-9 | TRBD1
CSGSEDYEQYF | TGCAGTGGGTCTGAGGACTACGAGCAGTACTTC | TRBJ2-7 | . | TRBV20-1 | .
CASSAIPRGNIQYF | TGTGCCAGTAGTGCGATTCCCCGGGGGAACATTCAGTACTTC | TRBJ2-4 | . | TRBV19 | .
CASSFPVSGTQYF | TGTGCCAGCAGCTTTCCAGTTTCGGGTACGCAGTATTTT | TRBJ2-3 | few | TRBV7-9 | .
CASSLAPGDTQYF | TGTGCCAGCAGCTTGGCCCCTGGAGATACGCAGTATTTT | TRBJ2-3 | . | TRBV7-2 | .
CASSLGGQVEKLFF | TGTGCCAGCAGTTTAGGGGGACAGGTTGAAAAACTGTTTTTT | TRBJ1-4 | . | TRBV28 | TRBD1
CASSQDLRGDEQFF | TGTGCCAGCAGCCAAGATCTCAGGGGCGATGAGCAGTTCTTC | TRBJ2-1 | . | TRBV3-1/TRBV3-2 | .
CASSQDRQGLYNEQFF | TGTGCCAGCAGCCAAGATCGACAGGGACTCTACAATGAGCAGTTCTTC | TRBJ2-1 | once | TRBV4-2 | .
CASKRELNTEAFF | TGTGCCAGCAAGAGGGAGCTGAACACTGAAGCTTTCTTT | TRBJ1-1 | . | TRBV27 | .
CASSSGLAGGTETQYF | TGTGCCAGCAGCTCGGGACTAGCGGGGGGTACAGAGACCCAGTACTTC | TRBJ2-5 | . | TRBV11-2 | TRBD2
CASSPGVDYGYTF | TGTGCCAGCAGCCCGGGGGTCGACTATGGCTACACCTTC | TRBJ1-2 | . | TRBV12-3/TRBV12-4 | .
CATTGQGYEQYF | TGTGCCACAACGGGACAGGGTTACGAGCAGTACTTC | TRBJ2-7 | . | TRBV10-3 | TRBD1
CASSPGQEGDGYTF | TGTGCCAGCAGCCCGGGACAGGAGGGCGATGGCTACACCTTC | TRBJ1-2 | once | TRBV11-2 | TRBD1
CASSFGFEADTQYF | TGCGCCAGCAGCTTTGGCTTTGAGGCAGATACGCAGTATTTT | TRBJ2-3 | . | TRBV5-1 | .
CAWSVVGQKNTEAFF | TGTGCCTGGAGTGTAGTGGGCCAGAAGAACACTGAAGCTTTCTTT | TRBJ1-1 | . | TRBV30 | .
CASSQDQAYEQYF | TGCGCCAGCAGCCAAGACCAGGCTTACGAGCAGTACTTC | TRBJ2-7 | . | TRBV4-1 | .
CASSLGQFSSYNEQFF | TGTGCCAGCAGCCTTGGCCAGTTCAGCTCCTACAATGAGCAGTTCTTC | TRBJ2-1 | . | TRBV11-3 | .
CASLQGAPYNYGYTF | TGTGCCAGTTTACAGGGTGCCCCCTATAACTATGGCTACACCTTC | TRBJ1-2 | . | TRBV2 | .
CASSYNRESTDTQYF | TGTGCCAGCAGTTATAACAGGGAAAGCACAGATACGCAGTATTTT | TRBJ2-3 | few | TRBV11-2 | .
CASSSGLSGNTIYF | TGTGCCAGCAGCTCAGGGCTCTCTGGAAACACCATATATTTT | TRBJ1-3 | . | TRBV6-5 | .
CASSDPGGMPTDTQYF | TGCGCCAGCAGTGACCCGGGAGGGATGCCAACAGATACGCAGTATTTT | TRBJ2-3 | . | TRBV10-2 | TRBD2
CASSLGELTGELFF | TGCGCCAGCAGCTTGGGGGAGCTGACCGGGGAGCTGTTTTTT | TRBJ2-2 | . | TRBV5-1 | .
CAISERDRAAEAFF | TGTGCCATCAGTGAGCGGGACAGGGCCGCTGAAGCTTTCTTT | TRBJ1-1 | . | TRBV10-3 | TRBD1
CASSPGNEQFF | TGTGCCAGCAGCCCGGGCAATGAGCAGTTCTTC | TRBJ2-1 | few | TRBV12-3/TRBV12-4 | .
CSVGGPQSHGYTF | TGCAGCGTCGGGGGACCCCAGTCCCATGGCTACACCTTC | TRBJ1-2 | . | TRBV29-1 | .
CATLIPWGGPFNSYNSPLHF | TGTGCCACCCTCATCCCGTGGGGAGGCCCTTTCAACTCCTATAATTCACCCCTCCACTTT | TRBJ1-6 | . | TRBV24-1 | .
CASRVGQPYEQYF | TGTGCCAGCAGAGTAGGACAACCCTACGAGCAGTACTTC | TRBJ2-7 | . | TRBV6-5 | .